A single sample is the source of the 20 T cell receptor beta chains below, sequenced in a study of T cell responses to AZD1222 COVID-19 vaccine. Here immunoSEQ multiplex PCR was the method, and the copy in TCRdb shows in-frame clones only, minus some. The data contain around 100,000 clones, 85% of them singletons. The sample in question was peripheral blood, obtained 28 days after the second AZD1222 dose. Receptors originate from an adult who received the AZD1222 COVID-19 vaccine.

V and J are TRBV10-3 and TRBJ2-3; D is perhaps TRBD1 (6 bases). CDR3 length: 11 amino acids. In germline, CDR1 is ENHRY, CDR2 SYGVKD. The DNA for the CDR3 is TGTGCTGGGGGCTTCGCAGATACGCAGTATTTT. As protein: CAGGFADTQYF.

The rearrangement uses TRBV5-1 and TRBJ2-3; 10 nucleotides line up with TRBD2. The CDR3 consists of 19 residues. The V gene's germline CDR1 is SGHRS and CDR2 YFSETQ. V lost 3 bases, J lost 2 bases, and 15 bases stayed unmatched. The CDR3 nucleotides read TGCGCCAGCAGCTCCGGAGATAGACTAGCGGGCAATCCCACAGATACGCAGTATTTT. Translated, it gives CASSSGDRLAGNPTDTQYF.

The V call is TRBV7-2, the J call TRBJ1-1; no definite D call. Germline CDR1 and CDR2: SGHTA and FQGNSA. This CDR3 contains 13 residues. V lost 5 bases and J 0 bases, leaving 7 bases between the germline ends. DNA for the CDR3: TGTGCCAGCAGCGGGGTGGTGAACACTGAAGCTTTCTTT. Protein sequence: CASSGVVNTEAFF.

The chain links TRBV11-2 to TRBJ2-1; 8 bases line up with TRBD2. CDR1 is SGHAT and CDR2 is FQNNGV in the germline V gene. V trimming: 5 bases; J trimming: 4 bases; junction bases outside the gene matches: 10. This CDR3 is 16 amino acids long. CDR3 DNA sequence: TGTGCCAGCAGCCCCCGCGGGGGGCGTCTGTACAATGAGCAGTTCTTC. This translates into CASSPRGGRLYNEQFF.

The chain has TRBV19 and TRBJ2-7; D not resolved. Trimming removed 5 bases at V and 0 bases at J, with 8 bases between. The germline CDR1 and CDR2 sequences are LNHDA and SQIVND (reference sequence). CDR3 length: 13 amino acids. CDR3 sequence reads: CASSPLSSYEQYF. In DNA form, the CDR3 reads TGTGCCAGTAGTCCACTAAGCTCCTACGAGCAGTACTTC. The variable domain in full, with the rest retrieved from reference TRBV19 and TRBJ2-7, is DGGITQSPKYLFRKEGQNVTLSCEQNLNHDAMYWYRQDPGQGLRLIYYSQIVNDFQKGDIAEGYSVSREKKESFPLTVTSAQKNPTAFYLCASSPLSSYEQYFGPGTRLTVT.

The chain is built from TRBV9 and TRBJ1-5, with no clear D. Looked up from germline, CDR1 is SGDLS and CDR2 is YYNGEE. The CDR3 consists of 12 residues. V lost 4 bases and J lost 2, with 4 bases in between. The CDR3 spells CASSSGNQPQHF. CDR3 sequence (DNA): TGTGCCAGCAGCTCCGGCAATCAGCCCCAGCATTTT.

J is TRBJ2-7 and V is TRBV4-3; D possibly corresponds to TRBD1 (5 bases). V was clipped by 1 base and J by 3 bases, with 16 bases between them. This CDR3 has 16 amino acids. The germline V gene encodes CDR1 LGHNA and CDR2 YSLEER. CDR3 coding DNA: TGCGCCAGCAGCCAAGTCAGGGCCAATCTTCACTACGAGCAGTACTTC. Translated: CASSQVRANLHYEQYF.

The gene calls are TRBV29-1 and TRBJ2-1; D possibly matches TRBD1 or TRBD2 (5 bases each). Germline assignment: CDR1 SQVTM and CDR2 ANQGSEA. The CDR3 runs 15 residues. Deletions cut 7 bases from V and 4 bases from J, with 20 bases between. CDR3 DNA: TGCAGCGCCCCTTTTCCCGGGACCCCATACAATGAGCAGTTCTTC. Its protein is CSAPFPGTPYNEQFF.

This clone was observed a few times. The V call is TRBV6-2 or TRBV6-3, the J call TRBJ2-3; D is undetermined. The V end lost 4 bases, the J end lost 9 bases, and 11 bases lay between the germline ends. Germline V gene lookup returns CDR1 MNHEY and CDR2 SVGEGT. The CDR3 covers 12 residues. CDR3 sequence reads: CASSFRSSTQYF. For the CDR3, the DNA is TGTGCCAGCAGTTTCCGATCGAGCACGCAGTATTTT.

The rearrangement links TRBV7-2 to TRBJ2-3; no firm D call. Germline V gives CDR1 SGHTA, CDR2 FQGNSA. V shed 4 bases and J shed 4 bases, with 9 bases lying between them. CDR3 length: 13 amino acids. CDR3 in DNA: TGTGCCAGCAGCTCCGGACCGCCAGATACGCAGTATTTT. Protein: CASSSGPPDTQYF.

The chain employs TRBV5-1 and TRBJ2-1; 9 nucleotides agree with TRBD1. This CDR3 spans 16 amino acids. From germline, CDR1 is SGHRS and CDR2 YFSETQ. Losses at the gene ends were 1 base for V and 7 bases for J; bases not matched to a gene: 9. CDR3 DNA: TGCGCCAGCAGCTTGTCTAACAGGGGGCTTAATAATGAGCAGTTCTTC. It encodes CASSLSNRGLNNEQFF.

The chain recombines TRBV10-2 with TRBJ1-3; TRBD1 is a possible D gene (5 bases). V was trimmed by 2 bases and J by 4 bases, leaving 9 bases between them. The CDR3 runs to 14 residues. In germline, CDR1 is WSHSY, CDR2 SAAADI. The chain's CDR3 is CASSERGFGNTIYF. The CDR3 coding sequence is TGCGCCAGCAGTGAGAGGGGCTTCGGAAACACCATATATTTT.

V is TRBV9 and J is TRBJ2-3; possible D gene TRBD2, 6 bases. This CDR3 is 16 amino acids long. V lost 0 bases and J 6 bases, leaving 17 bases between the germline ends. Germline values: CDR1 SGDLS, CDR2 YYNGEE. The CDR3 coding sequence is TGTGCCAGCAGCGTAGTAGGGGAGGCCAGCCAGGATACGCAGTATTTT. Its protein is CASSVVGEASQDTQYF.

This sequence joins TRBV7-2 and TRBJ2-6; D perhaps matches TRBD2 (6 bases). Germline V CDR1 and CDR2: SGHTA, FQGNSA. V was clipped by 2 bases and J by 1 base, with 15 bases between them. This CDR3 has 18 residues. CDR3 DNA: TGTGCCAGCAGCTTAAGGAGGGTAGGACTTTCTGGGGCCAACGTCCTGACTTTC. Encoded protein: CASSLRRVGLSGANVLTF.

This sequence joins TRBV5-1 and TRBJ2-7, with 10 bases aligning to TRBD2. The CDR3 extends over 18 amino acids. Losses at the gene ends were 0 bases for V and 0 bases for J; bases not matched to a gene: 9. In germline, CDR1 is SGHRS, CDR2 YFSETQ. CDR3 sequence (DNA): TGCGCCAGCAGCTTGGAAACTAGCGGGGCAAGGAGCTCCTACGAGCAGTACTTC. Its translation is CASSLETSGARSSYEQYF.

The chain carries TRBV28 and TRBJ2-7; D is possibly TRBD1 or TRBD2 (5 bases each). This CDR3 region has 16 residues. Deletions cut 2 bases from V and 0 bases from J, with 14 bases between. Germline CDR1 reads MDHEN; CDR2 reads SYDVKM. CDR3 nucleotide sequence: TGTGCCAGCAGTTTACAAACGAGAGGGGCCTCCTACGAGCAGTACTTC. This gives the protein CASSLQTRGASYEQYF.

This chain joins TRBV10-3 and TRBJ2-2; D may be TRBD2 (5 bases). The CDR3 totals 13 residues. Germline lookup yields CDR1 ENHRY and CDR2 SYGVKD. Trimming left V 8 bases short and J 3 bases short, with 10 bases between. CDR3 loop: CAIRGSDTGELFF. The CDR3 bases are TGTGCCATCCGGGGATCCGACACCGGGGAGCTGTTTTTT.

A note on this clone: A read error may account for a junction end that differs from germline. Written as DNA, the CDR3 is TGCGTCAGCAGCGGGTCGGGAGATACCGGGGAGCTGTTTTTT. It codes for CVSSGSGDTGELFF. The chain recombines TRBV5-1 with TRBJ2-2; D might be TRBD2 (6 bases). The CDR3 sequence is 14 residues long. CDR1 and CDR2 (germline): SGHRS, YFSETQ.

This chain links TRBV4-2 with TRBJ2-7; 16 bases map to TRBD2. The CDR3 spans 20 residues. J gave up 2 bases and V 3 bases, and 13 bases lay outside the gene matches. Germline CDR1 LGHNA, CDR2 YNFKEQ. This CDR3 reads CASSHPGTSGRAKVAYEQYF. CDR3 DNA: TGTGCCAGCAGCCATCCCGGGACTAGCGGGAGGGCCAAGGTAGCCTACGAGCAGTACTTC.

The chain recombines TRBV9 with TRBJ2-5, with TRBD2 identical over 7 bases. V lost 4 bases to trimming and J lost 2 bases; unmatched junction nucleotides: 11. Germline loops: CDR1 SGDLS, CDR2 YYNGEE. The CDR3 length is 16 residues. CDR3 DNA: TGTGCCAGCAGCTTCAAAGAGGGAGGGCGGCAAGAGACCCAGTACTTC. Translation gives CASSFKEGGRQETQYF.